This T cell receptor (beta chain) derives from a study of T cell responses to AZD1222 COVID-19 vaccine. CDR1 and CDR2 from the germline V gene are SEHNR and FQNEAQ (reference sequence). With 8 bases removed from V and 1 base from J, the gap between germline ends came to 14 bases. The CDR3 contains 14 residues. Remarks on this clone: Its antigen is currently unknown.

The table came from immunoSEQ multiplex PCR; TCRdb's copy has only in-frame clones and leaves some out. The sample shows around 160,000 clones, around 94% of them seen only once. General observations from the study: Among AZD1222 vaccinees, only five or six were seropositive at baseline.

J is TRBJ1-1 and V is TRBV7-9; perhaps TRBD1 as D (5 bases). The sample was peripheral blood, taken 28 days after the second AZD1222 dose. This clonotype was sampled from an adult who received the AZD1222 COVID-19 vaccine. CDR3 nucleotide sequence: TGTGCCAGCGAGAGAGGGGTGGAGAACACTGAAGCTTTCTTT. This sequence encodes CASERGVENTEAFF. The entire variable domain, with the rest obtained from reference TRBV7-9 and TRBJ1-1, is as follows: DTGVSQNPRHKITKRGQNVTFRCDPISEHNRLYWYRQTLGQGPEFLTYFQNEAQLEKSRLLSDRFSAERPKGSFSTLEIQRTEQGDSAMYLCASERGVENTEAFFGQGTRLTVV.